This T cell receptor (beta chain) was sequenced during a study of early T cells in non-severe SARS-CoV-2 infection. Study-wide background: From unsorted whole blood, bulk RNA was sequenced, and the chains remained unpaired. Overall study findings and caveats: VDJdb matching skewed toward anti-spike CD8 responses, missing private and CD4 specificities.

Unique molecular identifiers were attached to individual cDNA molecules. TCRdb reprocessed the 5' RACE reads with MiXCR, giving one entry per CDR3 protein. There are over 45,000 distinct CDR3 sequences in the sample; about 11% occur only once, and around 6.3% lies in the top ten. As regards this clonotype: Its target is unknown.

Trimming pared 4 bases from V and 11 bases from J, leaving 12 bases between. There are 12 residues in the CDR3. The germline gives CDR1 KGHDR, CDR2 SFDVKD. The chain has TRBV24-1 and TRBJ2-3; D ambiguous. The TCR was taken from an adult who was a healthcare worker with PCR-confirmed SARS-CoV-2 infection or an uninfected control (not recorded which). The sample taken for sequencing was whole blood. The CDR3 DNA reads TGTGCCACCAGTGACAACGGAGTAATGCAGTATTTT. This sequence encodes CATSDNGVMQYF.